One sample yielded the 2 T cell receptor beta chains listed below, sequenced in a study of blood T cells in healthy people across ages. Sample-barcoded 5' priming and a J-beta primer mix drove a second PCR of roughly 7 to 11 cycles. TCRdb fed the 5' RACE reads into MiXCR, producing one record per CDR3 protein. The top ten clones hold over 2% of a sample with under 2,000,000 distinct CDR3 sequences, approximately 50% of them seen once. The sample consisted of blood. The receptors shown here come from a woman aged 40 to 50 in good health.

The rearrangement uses TRBV29-1 and TRBJ2-1, with D tentatively TRBD1 (6 bases). Germline assignment: CDR1 SQVTM and CDR2 ANQGSEA. The V end was cut by 1 base, the J end by 0 bases, with 10 bases between. The length of the CDR3 is 15 residues. The CDR3 region has the DNA TGCAGCGTTGAAGGGACAGCTAACTCCTACAATGAGCAGTTCTTC. This translates into CSVEGTANSYNEQFF.

Turning to this clonotype: One junction end does not reproduce the germline sequence, and a read error may be involved. The chain carries TRBV28 and TRBJ2-4, with 7 positions matching TRBD2. This CDR3 spans 16 amino acids. In germline, CDR1 is MDHEN, CDR2 SYDVKM. The CDR3 DNA reads TGCGCCAGCAGTTCTAGCGGTGTTCCAGCCAAAAACATTCAGTACTTC. It is translated as CASSSSGVPAKNIQYF. Together with reference TRBV28 and TRBJ2-4, the CDR3 gives the full variable domain: DVKVTQSSRYLVKRTGEKVFLECVQDMDHENMFWYRQDPGLGLRLIYFSYDVKMKEKGDIPEGYSVSREKKERFSLILESASTNQTSMYLCASSSSGVPAKNIQYFGAGTRLSVL.